Each of the 25 T cell receptor beta chains below was sequenced from the same sample in a study of CD8+ T cells in alopecia areata. Reverse transcribed after extraction, RNA yielded cDNA as the sequencing template. Assay: immunoSEQ multiplex PCR; the TCRdb copy retains only in-frame clones and omits some. The sample has fewer than 200,000 clones; roughly 62% are singletons. The treatment is: oral pan-JAK inhibitor, 5-10 mg twice daily. Here the sequenced sample was CD8+ T cells sorted from blood, taken at week 24, from a patient treated with tofacitinib. The receptors come from a human donor with alopecia areata.

The V gene is TRBV4-1, the J gene TRBJ2-2, with 8 nucleotides matching TRBD2. V lost 5 bases and J lost 4; bases outside the gene matches: 9. CDR3 length: 16 residues. Germline V gene lookup returns CDR1 MGHRA and CDR2 YSYEKL. The CDR3 protein is CASSYQRGSGTGELFF. DNA of the CDR3: TGCGCCAGCAGCTATCAGCGGGGGAGCGGCACCGGGGAGCTGTTTTTT.

The chain couples TRBV25-1 to TRBJ2-2, with D unresolved. The CDR3 is made up of 16 amino acids. The germline gives CDR1 MGHDK, CDR2 SYGVNS. V lost 2 bases and J 0 bases, leaving 10 bases between the germline ends. In DNA form, the CDR3 reads TGTGCCAGCAGTGAAACAGCCCTAGCGAACACCGGGGAGCTGTTTTTT. Its protein product is CASSETALANTGELFF. Supplemented by reference TRBV25-1 and TRBJ2-2, the full variable domain reads EADIYQTPRYLVIGTGKKITLECSQTMGHDKMYWYQQDPGMELHLIHYSYGVNSTEKGDLSSESTVSRIRTEHFPLTLESARPSHTSQYLCASSETALANTGELFFGEGSRLTVL.

This clone is a singleton in its sample. No conserved phenylalanine or tryptophan is present at the end of the CDR3, so a read error is the likely explanation. Here the CDR3 reads CASSQGTGLTVQYL. CDR3 bases: TGCGCCAGCAGCCAAGGGACAGGGTTAACGGTGCAGTACCTC. The chain is built from TRBV4-1 and TRBJ2-7; 8 nucleotides match TRBD1. CDR1 is MGHRA, CDR2 YSYEKL, per germline. This CDR3 is 14 amino acids long. V shed 1 base, J shed 9 bases, and the junction held 8 bases outside the gene matches.

The chain is built from TRBV7-8 and TRBJ1-2, with 7 bases lining up with TRBD1. CDR1 and CDR2 (germline): SGHVS, FQNEAQ. J gave up 0 bases and V 5 bases, and 9 bases lay outside the gene matches. The CDR3 is 16 amino acids. The CDR3 protein is CASSRAAGQPNYGYTF. As DNA, the CDR3 is TGTGCCAGCAGCCGCGCGGCGGGACAGCCTAACTATGGCTACACCTTC.

This chain connects TRBV30 to TRBJ1-4, with D perhaps TRBD1 (6 bases). In germline, CDR1 is GTSNPN, CDR2 SVGIG (reference sequence). V gave up 0 bases and J gave up 7 bases, with 6 bases separating them. The CDR3 totals 12 residues. DNA for the CDR3: TGTGCCTGGAGTGTACAGGGTGAAAAACTGTTTTTT. Translation: CAWSVQGEKLFF.

V usage is TRBV7-9 and J usage is TRBJ2-1, with TRBD1 as a possible D gene (7 bases). Germline V gives CDR1 SEHNR, CDR2 FQNEAQ (reference sequence). The CDR3 consists of 12 residues. The ends were cut back, 5 bases at V and 15 bases at J, with 17 bases in the middle. The CDR3: CASSVTGDLVFF. CDR3 bases: TGTGCCAGCAGCGTCACAGGGGACTTAGTGTTCTTC.

This clone was counted once. The chain uses TRBV7-9 and TRBJ1-6; D ambiguous. CDR3 length: 13 amino acids. Germline loops: CDR1 SEHNR, CDR2 FQNEAQ (reference sequence). V gave up 0 bases and J gave up 9 bases, with 6 bases separating them. CDR3 sequence reads: CASSLALVSPLHF. DNA of the CDR3: TGTGCCAGCAGCTTAGCGTTAGTTTCACCCCTCCACTTT.

This chain joins TRBV15 and TRBJ1-1; no definite D call. Germline assignment: CDR1 LNHNV and CDR2 YYDKDF (reference sequence). Trimming removed 2 bases from V and 0 bases from J, with 16 bases in between. This CDR3 is 17 amino acids long. In nucleotides, the CDR3 is TGTGCCACCAGCAGACTTGAAGCGTTTCCACTGAACACTGAAGCTTTCTTT. It specifies CATSRLEAFPLNTEAFF.

J is TRBJ2-7 and V is TRBV5-6; 10 positions agree with TRBD2. Unmatched junction bases numbered 1, after V lost 0 bases and J lost 4 bases. The CDR3 covers 14 residues. The germline CDR1 and CDR2 sequences are SGHDT and YYEEEE. The CDR3 DNA sequence: TGTGCCAGCAGCTTGGGGACTAGCGGATACGAGCAGTACTTC. As protein: CASSLGTSGYEQYF.

As regards this clone: The same CDR3 also results from other DNA sequences found in this sample. This CDR3 reads CASSLGGVEAFF. The CDR3 DNA follows: TGTGCCAGCAGCTTGGGTGGGGTTGAAGCTTTCTTT. The chain links TRBV13 to TRBJ1-1; unclear D gene. V lost 3 bases to trimming and J lost 7 bases, with 9 bases between them. The germline V gene has CDR1 PRHDT and CDR2 FYEKMQ (reference sequence). This CDR3 spans 12 amino acids.

There are a few counts of this clone. This chain uses TRBV12-5 with TRBJ2-2, with TRBD2 as a possible D gene (6 bases). Germline CDR1 is LGHNT and CDR2 is FRNRAP. The CDR3 totals 15 residues. The V end lost 5 bases, the J end lost 3 bases, and 13 bases lay between the germline ends. The CDR3 nucleotides are TGTGCTAGTGGTCAAGCGGGCGCGTACACCGGGGAGCTGTTTTTT. Amino acids: CASGQAGAYTGELFF.

This clone is classed as medium-sized. The chain combines TRBV7-8 with TRBJ2-6, with D hard to call. Germline CDR1 SGHVS, CDR2 FQNEAQ. V lost 4 bases and J 2 bases, leaving 0 bases between the germline ends. The CDR3 extends over 12 amino acids. The CDR3 coding sequence is TGTGCCAGCAGCTCTGGGGCCAACGTCCTGACTTTC. Translation: CASSSGANVLTF.

V and J are TRBV4-2 and TRBJ2-4, with D uncertain. With 5 bases removed from V and 3 bases from J, the gap between germline ends came to 5 bases. Germline CDR1 and CDR2: LGHNA and YNFKEQ. This CDR3 comprises 12 residues. The CDR3, as DNA: TGTGCCAGCAGCTCCGGCAAAAACATTCAGTACTTC. The encoded protein is CASSSGKNIQYF.

The chain carries TRBV5-6 and TRBJ1-1; possible D gene TRBD1, 6 bases. CDR3 length: 16 amino acids. Germline V gene data show CDR1 as SGHDT and CDR2 as YYEEEE. Trimming shortened V by 0 bases and J by 3 bases, and 15 bases separated the two germline ends. The CDR3 loop reads CASSLGMQGLYTEAFF. For the CDR3, the DNA is TGTGCCAGCAGCTTGGGTATGCAGGGGTTGTACACTGAAGCTTTCTTT.

The chain employs TRBV9 and TRBJ1-2; D is undetermined. V was trimmed by 6 bases and J by 7 bases, leaving 16 bases between them. Germline loops: CDR1 SGDLS, CDR2 YYNGEE. The CDR3 loop spans 13 amino acids. In DNA, the CDR3 is TGTGCCAGCACATTAGGGTCGTCCTCTGGCTACACCTTC. As protein: CASTLGSSSGYTF.

V is TRBV27 and J is TRBJ2-1; D may be TRBD2 (6 bases). Germline-derived CDR1 and CDR2 are MNHEY and SMNVEV (reference sequence). The ends were cut back, 6 bases at V and 5 bases at J, with 14 bases in the middle. The length of the CDR3 is 14 residues. CDR3 loop: CASRLDGTHNEQFF. DNA of the CDR3: TGTGCCAGCAGACTAGACGGGACTCACAATGAGCAGTTCTTC.

The chain joins TRBV25-1 to TRBJ2-5, with a weak D call TRBD2 (6 bases). The CDR3 sequence is 12 residues long. With 8 bases removed from V and 1 base from J, the gap between germline ends came to 8 bases. Per the germline V gene, CDR1 is MGHDK and CDR2 is SYGVNS. CDR3 sequence: CASRGTQETQYF. The CDR3 nucleotides read TGTGCCAGCCGCGGGACCCAAGAGACCCAGTACTTC.

The table lists this clone with a count of one. The V and J genes are TRBV29-1 and TRBJ1-2; TRBD1 is a possible D gene (5 bases). There are 14 residues in the CDR3. Between the trimmed V and J ends, which lost 5 bases and 3 bases, there was a span of 16 bases. CDR1 and CDR2 from the germline V gene are SQVTM and ANQGSEA. DNA for the CDR3: TGCAGCGTTCAGTTTCGAATAGGGGACTATGGCTACACCTTC. Translating gives CSVQFRIGDYGYTF.

The rearrangement uses TRBV25-1 and TRBJ2-7; D ambiguous. The V end lost 2 bases, the J end lost 0 bases, and 5 bases lay between the germline ends. The CDR3 is made up of 13 amino acids. CDR1 is MGHDK and CDR2 is SYGVNS in the germline V gene. CDR3 sequence reads: CASSELPSYEQYF. The CDR3 DNA follows: TGTGCCAGCAGTGAACTACCCTCCTACGAGCAGTACTTC.

V usage is TRBV19 and J usage is TRBJ2-7; perhaps TRBD2 as D (6 bases). V lost 5 bases, J lost 4 bases, and 12 bases lay in between. Per the germline V gene, CDR1 is LNHDA and CDR2 is SQIVND (reference sequence). The length of the CDR3 is 13 residues. The CDR3 DNA reads as TGTGCCAGTAGTCCGGGGGTTAGTTACGAGCAGTACTTC. Residues: CASSPGVSYEQYF.

The V gene is TRBV27, the J gene TRBJ2-7; D not resolved. The V gene's germline CDR1 is MNHEY and CDR2 SMNVEV (reference sequence). Trimming pared 7 bases from V and 2 bases from J, leaving 9 bases between. The CDR3 sequence is 12 residues long. The CDR3 region is CASKPSPYEQYF. DNA of the CDR3: TGTGCCAGCAAACCCTCCCCCTACGAGCAGTACTTC.

The rearrangement uses TRBV19 and TRBJ1-1; D remains unclear. Germline V gene lookup returns CDR1 LNHDA and CDR2 SQIVND (reference sequence). The CDR3 contains 11 residues. V dropped 11 bases and J dropped 5 bases, with 12 bases sitting between them. CDR3 region: CALYQGTEAFF. The DNA of the CDR3 is TGTGCCCTATATCAAGGAACTGAAGCTTTCTTT.

This clone was picked up a small number of times. V is TRBV30 and J is TRBJ1-4; possible D gene TRBD1, 5 bases. CDR3 size: 16 residues. Trimming shortened V by 1 base and J by 6 bases, and 18 bases separated the two germline ends. Germline V gives CDR1 GTSNPN, CDR2 SVGIG (reference sequence). The CDR3 DNA sequence: TGTGCCTGGAGTGCAGATACGGGGCCGTCGGATGAAAAACTGTTTTTT. It yields the protein CAWSADTGPSDEKLFF.

The J gene is TRBJ2-1, the V gene TRBV27; 7 bases map to TRBD1. V lost 5 bases and J lost 1; bases outside the gene matches: 8. Germline V gene data show CDR1 as MNHEY and CDR2 as SMNVEV (reference sequence). The length of the CDR3 is 16 residues. For the CDR3, the DNA is TGTGCCAGCAGTGGGCCGGGACAGCGGTCCTACAATGAGCAGTTCTTC. Amino acids: CASSGPGQRSYNEQFF.

V is TRBV30 and J is TRBJ2-5, with 11 bases that match TRBD1. The CDR3 spans 16 residues. Per the germline V gene, CDR1 is GTSNPN and CDR2 is SVGIG (reference sequence). Germline trimming cut 0 bases from V and 5 bases from J; bases unmatched to any gene: 8. The chain's CDR3 is CAWSVPRTGGLETQYF. The CDR3 bases are TGTGCCTGGAGTGTACCCCGGACAGGGGGCTTGGAGACCCAGTACTTC.